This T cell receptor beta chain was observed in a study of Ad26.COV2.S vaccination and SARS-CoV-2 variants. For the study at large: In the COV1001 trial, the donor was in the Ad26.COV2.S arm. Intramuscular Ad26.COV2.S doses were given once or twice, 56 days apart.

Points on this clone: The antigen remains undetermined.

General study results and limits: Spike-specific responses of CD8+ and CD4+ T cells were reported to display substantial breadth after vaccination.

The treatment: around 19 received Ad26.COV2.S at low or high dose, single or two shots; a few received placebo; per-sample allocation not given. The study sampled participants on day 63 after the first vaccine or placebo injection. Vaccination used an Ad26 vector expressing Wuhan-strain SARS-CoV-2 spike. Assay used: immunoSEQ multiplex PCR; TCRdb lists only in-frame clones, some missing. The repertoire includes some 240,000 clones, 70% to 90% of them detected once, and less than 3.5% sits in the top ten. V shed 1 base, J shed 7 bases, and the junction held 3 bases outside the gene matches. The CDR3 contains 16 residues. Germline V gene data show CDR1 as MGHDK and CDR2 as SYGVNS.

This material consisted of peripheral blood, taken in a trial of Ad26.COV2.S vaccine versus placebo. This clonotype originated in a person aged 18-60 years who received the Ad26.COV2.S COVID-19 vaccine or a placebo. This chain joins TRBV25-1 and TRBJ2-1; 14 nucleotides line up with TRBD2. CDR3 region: CASSESGLAGGNEQFF. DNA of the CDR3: TGTGCCAGCAGTGAATCCGGACTAGCGGGGGGTAATGAGCAGTTCTTC.